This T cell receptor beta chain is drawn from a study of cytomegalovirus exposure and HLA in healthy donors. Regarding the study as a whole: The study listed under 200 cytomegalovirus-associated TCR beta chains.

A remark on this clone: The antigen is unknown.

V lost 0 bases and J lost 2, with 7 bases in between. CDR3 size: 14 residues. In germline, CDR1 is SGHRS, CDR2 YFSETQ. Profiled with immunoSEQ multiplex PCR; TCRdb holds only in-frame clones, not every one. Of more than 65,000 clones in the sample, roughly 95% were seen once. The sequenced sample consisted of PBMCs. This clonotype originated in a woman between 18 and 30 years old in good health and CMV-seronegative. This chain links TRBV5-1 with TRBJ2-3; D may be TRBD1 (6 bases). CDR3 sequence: CASSLDRATDTQYF. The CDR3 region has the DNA TGCGCCAGCAGCTTGGACAGGGCCACAGATACGCAGTATTTT. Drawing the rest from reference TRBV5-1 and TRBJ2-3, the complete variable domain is KAGVTQTPRYLIKTRGQQVTLSCSPISGHRSVSWYQQTPGQGLQFLFEYFSETQRNKGNFPGRFSGRQFSNSRSEMNVSTLELGDSALYLCASSLDRATDTQYFGPGTRLTVL.